This TCR beta chain appears in the sequencing data of a study of blood T cells in healthy people across ages. The use of a sample-barcoded 5' primer and a J-beta primer mix characterized a second PCR of roughly 6 to 11 cycles. MiXCR, run by TCRdb on the 5' RACE reads, gives a single entry per CDR3 protein. The sample has 450,000 to 700,000 distinct CDR3 sequences; approximately 30% are singletons. V lost 3 bases to trimming and J lost 5 bases, with 13 bases between them. CDR1 is SGHTA, CDR2 FQGNSA, per germline. CDR3 length: 15 residues. This clonotype was picked up a small number of times. Sequences were obtained from blood. The source of this sequence is a woman in her seventies in good health. The chain links TRBV7-2 to TRBJ1-4; no firm D call. The CDR3 protein is CASSFAPGSNEKLFF. Written as DNA, the CDR3 is TGTGCCAGCAGCTTTGCACCCGGGTCAAATGAAAAACTGTTTTTT.